The clone carrying this T cell receptor (beta chain) has only a few counts. Its target is unknown. This sample stems from a study of CD8 T cells in ankylosing spondylitis. TCRdb reanalysed the 5' RACE reads using MiXCR and keeps one entry per CDR3 protein. The table records about 540,000 distinct CDR3 sequences, about 12% of them present only once. Study-wide points: Characteristic of ankylosing spondylitis blood, it appeared, was a TCR beta motif comprising about eight highly homologous variants.

This TCR derives from a male donor with ankylosing spondylitis. The sample was blood, either unsorted or a sorted T cell fraction (not recorded which).

DNA for the CDR3: TGCAGCGTTGAAGTCGGATTAACGAACTATGGCTACACCTTC. It encodes CSVEVGLTNYGYTF. J is TRBJ1-2 and V is TRBV29-1, with unresolved D. In germline, CDR1 is SQVTM, CDR2 ANQGSEA. V was cut by 1 base and J by 2 bases, with 11 bases left in between. The CDR3 is made up of 14 amino acids.